A selection of T cell receptor beta chains follows, all from one sample in a study of T cells after yellow fever vaccination. From the 5' RACE reads, TCRdb called clonotypes with MiXCR, one entry per CDR3 protein. The sample shows some 670,000 distinct CDR3 sequences, 9% to 15% of them seen only once. The input for sequencing was PBMCs, taken on the day of the yellow fever booster vaccination. The receptors derive from a man aged 25 to 45 who received the YFV17D yellow fever vaccine. Each CDR3 is given with its conserved first and last residue. The D gene is left open where the match is weak. Rows may omit the clone size; those that give it use once, few, many or a size class.

j_call,v_call,d_call,clone_size,cdr3_aa,cdr3_nt
TRBJ2-1,TRBV9,NA,few,CASSVGTGEQFF,TGTGCCAGCAGCGTAGGAACGGGTGAGCAGTTCTTC
TRBJ2-3,TRBV6-2/TRBV6-3,TRBD2,NA,CASSYPGGRRTDTQYF,TGTGCCAGCAGTTACCCTGGCGGGAGGCGCACAGATACGCAGTATTTT
TRBJ1-5,TRBV7-6,NA,NA,CASSLVLGYNQPQHF,TGTGCCAGCAGCTTAGTTCTAGGGTACAATCAGCCCCAGCATTTT
TRBJ2-2,TRBV12-3/TRBV12-4,NA,many,CASNSVGGELFF,TGTGCCAGCAACTCGGTCGGCGGGGAGCTGTTTTTT
TRBJ2-7,TRBV5-1,TRBD1,NA,CASQIDRAYEQYF,TGCGCCAGCCAAATCGACAGGGCCTACGAGCAGTACTTC
TRBJ1-1,TRBV12-3/TRBV12-4,NA,many,CASSLSGNTEAFF,TGTGCCAGCAGCTTATCCGGAAACACTGAAGCTTTCTTT
TRBJ2-1,TRBV11-2,NA,NA,CASSSEGWAGLWNNEQFF,TGTGCCAGCAGCTCCGAAGGATGGGCGGGATTGTGGAACAATGAGCAGTTCTTC
TRBJ1-5,TRBV10-2,NA,few,CASSESGDQPQHF,TGCGCCAGCAGTGAGTCGGGGGATCAGCCCCAGCATTTT
TRBJ2-3,TRBV20-1,TRBD2,NA,CSASSSGKADGDTQYF,TGCAGTGCTAGCTCTAGCGGGAAGGCGGATGGAGATACGCAGTATTTT
TRBJ2-1,TRBV7-3,NA,few,CASSLIGGTEQFF,TGTGCCAGCAGCTTAATAGGCGGGACAGAGCAGTTCTTC
TRBJ2-7,TRBV25-1,NA,NA,CASSEFGGGDSYEQYF,TGTGCCAGCAGTGAATTTGGGGGAGGAGACTCCTACGAGCAGTACTTC
TRBJ2-2,TRBV7-2,TRBD2,NA,CASSLSGSFTTGELFF,TGTGCCAGCAGCCTTAGCGGGAGCTTTACCACCGGGGAGCTGTTTTTT
TRBJ2-7,TRBV7-9,NA,NA,CASSSGFGNYEQYF,TGTGCCAGCAGCTCGGGGTTCGGGAACTACGAGCAGTACTTC
TRBJ2-1,TRBV18,NA,many,CASSQSYNEQFF,TGTGCCAGCTCACAAAGTTACAATGAGCAGTTCTTC
TRBJ2-5,TRBV10-2,NA,NA,CASRVDSWETQYF,TGCGCCAGCAGAGTGGACTCCTGGGAGACCCAGTACTTC
TRBJ2-1,TRBV6-1,TRBD2,few,CASRELAEYNEQFF,TGTGCCAGCAGGGAACTAGCGGAGTACAATGAGCAGTTCTTC
TRBJ1-2,TRBV6-1,NA,few,CASSERRYGYTF,TGTGCCAGCAGTGAAAGGAGGTATGGCTACACCTTC
TRBJ2-1,TRBV5-1,TRBD2,few,CASSLGLAGENEQFF,TGTGCCAGCAGTCTGGGACTAGCGGGAGAAAATGAGCAGTTCTTC
TRBJ2-1,TRBV6-2/TRBV6-3,NA,few,CASAGYSYNEQFF,TGTGCCAGCGCTGGCTATTCCTACAATGAGCAGTTCTTC